Shown below are 14 T cell receptor beta chains from a single sample sequenced in a study of PD-1 blockade in classical Hodgkin lymphoma. The patients all showed relapse after autologous stem cell transplantation, while their brentuximab vedotin exposure varied. Sequenced by immunoSEQ multiplex PCR; TCRdb stores in-frame clones only, minus some. The profile shows around 39,000 clones, around 80% of them singletons. The sequences come from peripheral blood mononuclear cells (PBMCs), collected before the second cycle of nivolumab. These receptors came from a human donor with classical Hodgkin lymphoma.

The chain is built from TRBV7-3 and TRBJ2-7; a weak D match, TRBD2 (6 bases). V was shortened by 5 bases and J by 1 base, with 12 bases between the two germline ends. The CDR3 sequence is 14 residues long. Germline CDR1 reads SGHTA; CDR2 reads FQGTGA. The CDR3, as DNA: TGTGCCAGCAGCGGCACTAGCCAGTCCTACGAGCAGTACTTC. It specifies CASSGTSQSYEQYF.

This clone was counted between two and nine times. The rearrangement links TRBV27 to TRBJ1-1; D call uncertain. V was pared by 2 bases and J by 0 bases, with 7 bases between. The CDR3 is made up of 14 amino acids. CDR1 is MNHEY and CDR2 is SMNVEV in the germline V gene (reference sequence). The CDR3 DNA reads TGTGCCAGCAGTTTAAGGCAGGTGAACACTGAAGCTTTCTTT. It is translated as CASSLRQVNTEAFF.

The chain uses TRBV7-2 and TRBJ2-7; D is unresolved. CDR3 length: 13 residues. Germline CDR1 SGHTA, CDR2 FQGNSA. V lost 5 bases to trimming and J lost 5 bases, with 13 bases between them. CDR3 sequence reads: CASSRPDGDEQYF. The DNA of the CDR3 is TGTGCCAGCAGCCGACCGGATGGGGACGAGCAGTACTTC.

The chain is built from TRBV6-5 and TRBJ1-2; no firm D call. CDR1 is MNHEY, CDR2 SVGAGI, per germline. V lost 6 bases, J lost 0 bases, and 14 bases lay in between. This CDR3 has 15 amino acids. For the CDR3, the DNA is TGTGCCAGCAGCCCCGACTGGAGTGCTAACTATGGCTACACCTTC. It specifies CASSPDWSANYGYTF.

V and J are TRBV7-6 and TRBJ1-6; tentative D call: TRBD1 (6 bases). The germline V gene has CDR1 SGHVS and CDR2 FNYEAQ. CDR3 length: 15 residues. Between the trimmed V and J ends, which lost 1 base and 8 bases, there was a span of 12 bases. As DNA, the CDR3 is TGTGCCAGCAGCTTAGATTCGGCAGGGGATTCACCCCTCCACTTT. This codes for CASSLDSAGDSPLHF.

The chain has TRBV4-3 and TRBJ1-5; D call uncertain. The CDR3 length is 15 residues. Trimming took off 1 base at V and 3 bases at J, with 10 bases between the two ends. Germline CDR1 and CDR2: LGHNA and YSLEER. The CDR3 is CASSQVLAPNQPQHF. Written as DNA, the CDR3 is TGCGCCAGCAGCCAAGTGTTGGCCCCCAATCAGCCCCAGCATTTT.

The chain uses TRBV7-8 and TRBJ2-5, with a weak D call TRBD1 (5 bases). CDR1 is SGHVS and CDR2 is FQNEAQ in the germline V gene. V was shortened by 2 bases and J by 4 bases, with 8 bases between the two germline ends. CDR3 length: 13 amino acids. CDR3 sequence (DNA): TGTGCCAGCAGCTTAAGGGGCGGAGAGACCCAGTACTTC. As protein: CASSLRGGETQYF.

This chain uses TRBV19 with TRBJ2-4; D is possibly TRBD2 (7 bases). Germline loops: CDR1 LNHDA, CDR2 SQIVND (reference sequence). The CDR3 runs to 16 residues. The V end lost 3 bases, the J end lost 9 bases, and 21 bases lay between the germline ends. The CDR3, as DNA: TGTGCCAGTAGTATGGTGCCGGGGGGCCGAGGGGGCATTCAGTACTTC. Protein sequence: CASSMVPGGRGGIQYF.

This chain connects TRBV7-8 to TRBJ1-1; the D gene is possibly TRBD1 (5 bases). The CDR3 runs to 14 residues. Looked up from germline, CDR1 is SGHVS and CDR2 is FQNEAQ. The DNA for the CDR3 is TGTGCTAGTGGGGGTCAGAACGCGAACACTGAAGCTTTCTTT. Translation gives CASGGQNANTEAFF.

As concerns this clone: A far larger clone is a single base away, which makes a read error likely. The rearrangement uses TRBV5-1 and TRBJ2-7; TRBD2 matches at 10 bases. V lost 0 bases and J lost 4; bases outside the gene matches: 7. Germline V lookup: CDR1 SGHRS, CDR2 YFSETQ. The CDR3 runs 16 residues. The CDR3 loop reads CASSLERGGLKYEQYF. The CDR3 DNA sequence: TGCGCCAGCAGCTTGGAGCGGGGGGGCCTAAAATACGAGCAGTACTTC. Full variable domain (outside the CDR3, taken from reference TRBV5-1 and TRBJ2-7): KAGVTQTPRYLIKTRGQQVTLSCSPISGHRSVSWYQQTPGQGLQFLFEYFSETQRNKGNFPGRFSGRQFSNSRSEMNVSTLELGDSALYLCASSLERGGLKYEQYFGPGTRLTVT.

The CDR3: CAISGWGDTEAFF. The DNA for the CDR3 is TGTGCCATCAGTGGGTGGGGGGACACTGAAGCTTTCTTT. V and J are TRBV10-3 and TRBJ1-1; D perhaps matches TRBD1 (5 bases). CDR3 length: 13 residues. The germline V gene has CDR1 ENHRY and CDR2 SYGVKD. Trimming shortened V by 4 bases and J by 3 bases, and 9 bases separated the two germline ends.

The chain has TRBV5-1 and TRBJ2-3; D is possibly TRBD1 (6 bases). The ends were cut back, 4 bases at V and 1 base at J, with 13 bases in the middle. CDR1 and CDR2 from the germline V gene are SGHRS and YFSETQ. The CDR3 has 15 residues. The CDR3 sequence is CASSRFSGGTDTQYF. CDR3 nucleotide sequence: TGCGCCAGCAGCCGTTTTTCAGGGGGCACAGATACGCAGTATTTT. Full variable domain (missing parts from reference TRBV5-1 and TRBJ2-3): KAGVTQTPRYLIKTRGQQVTLSCSPISGHRSVSWYQQTPGQGLQFLFEYFSETQRNKGNFPGRFSGRQFSNSRSEMNVSTLELGDSALYLCASSRFSGGTDTQYFGPGTRLTVL.

This clone was found once. V gene TRBV12-5 combines with J gene TRBJ1-6; D is ambiguous. The CDR3 totals 15 residues. The germline CDR1 and CDR2 sequences are LGHNT and FRNRAP. V lost 6 bases to trimming and J lost 4 bases, with 13 bases between them. The CDR3 DNA is TGTGCTAGTGGGTGGTACTCGAGGTATAATTCACCCCTCCACTTT. Protein: CASGWYSRYNSPLHF.

The V and J genes are TRBV10-3 and TRBJ1-1, with a tentative D call TRBD1 (6 bases). Deletions cut 7 bases from V and 0 bases from J, with 18 bases between. Germline V gene lookup returns CDR1 ENHRY and CDR2 SYGVKD. The CDR3 loop spans 16 amino acids. CDR3 DNA: TGTGCCATCACAGCAGACTACGGGACACTGAACACTGAAGCTTTCTTT. Protein: CAITADYGTLNTEAFF.